This TCR beta chain derives from a study of glioma-infiltrating T cells. To note about this clonotype: What it recognizes is unknown.

General study points: Tissue and blood shared very few CDR3 sequences. Above-expected tissue-blood divergence occurred in all gliomas, most in low-grade ones.

The length of the CDR3 is 12 residues. J was trimmed by 13 bases and V by 7 bases; bases with no gene match: 8. Germline assignment: CDR1 LNHDA and CDR2 SQIVND (reference sequence). TCR alpha and beta CDR3 regions were amplified from RNA using iRepertoire nested multiplex PCR. Input was roughly 95-450 ng of tissue mRNA or PBMC total RNA. TCRdb re-derived calls from the multiplex PCR reads in MiXCR, one entry per CDR3 protein. The data hold over 140,000 distinct CDR3 sequences, with about 39% observed a single time. The genes are TRBV19 and TRBJ1-5; 9 bases line up with TRBD1. The sequence derives from a human donor with low-grade glioma or glioblastoma, undergoing nonglioma brain surgery, or in good health (not recorded which). Input material: glioma tissue, nonneoplastic brain tissue, or PBMCs (not recorded which). The CDR3 protein is CASISGTGPQHF. DNA for the CDR3: TGTGCCAGTATTTCCGGGACAGGGCCTCAGCATTTT. Based on the CDR3 plus reference TRBV19 and TRBJ1-5, the full variable domain is DGGITQSPKYLFRKEGQNVTLSCEQNLNHDAMYWYRQDPGQGLRLIYYSQIVNDFQKGDIAEGYSVSREKKESFPLTVTSAQKNPTAFYLCASISGTGPQHFGDGTRLSIL.